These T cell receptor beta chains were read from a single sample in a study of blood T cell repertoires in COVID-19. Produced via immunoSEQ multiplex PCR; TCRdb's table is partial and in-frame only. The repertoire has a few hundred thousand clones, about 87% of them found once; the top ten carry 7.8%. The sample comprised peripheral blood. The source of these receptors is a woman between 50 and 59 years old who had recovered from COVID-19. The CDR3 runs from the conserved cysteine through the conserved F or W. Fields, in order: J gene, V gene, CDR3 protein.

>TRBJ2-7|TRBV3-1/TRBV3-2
CASSQIAGTPYEQYF
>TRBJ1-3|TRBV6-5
CASRQGSSSGNTIYF
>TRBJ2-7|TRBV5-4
CASSGGRTAAYEQYF
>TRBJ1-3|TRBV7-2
CASSPGQGMSNTIYF
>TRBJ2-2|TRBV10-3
CAISGTGTTNTGELFF
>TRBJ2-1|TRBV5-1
CASSLGSRGGYNEQFF
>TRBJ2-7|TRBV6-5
CASSYGEAYEQYF
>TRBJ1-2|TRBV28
CASSSGTRDYGYTF
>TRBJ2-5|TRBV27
CASSLGRGVQETQYF
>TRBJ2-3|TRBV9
CASSHDRGLTDTQYF
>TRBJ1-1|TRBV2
CASSEARQGVEEAFF
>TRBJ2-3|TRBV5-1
CASSGGQGTDTQYF
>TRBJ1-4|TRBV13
CASSLVEGDEKLFF
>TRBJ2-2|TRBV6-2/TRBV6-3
CASSYTYSGGSGTGELFF
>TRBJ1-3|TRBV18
CASSPAGGHTIYF
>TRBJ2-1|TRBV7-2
CASNTGQYYNEQFF
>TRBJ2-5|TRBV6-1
CASSDRLGRQGQETQYF
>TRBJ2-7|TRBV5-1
CASSLATSTGSGGVYEQYF
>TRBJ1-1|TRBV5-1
CASSFLDRVNTEAFF
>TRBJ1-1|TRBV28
CASSQPGLGWAFF
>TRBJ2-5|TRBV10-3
CAISRIAGGSETQYF
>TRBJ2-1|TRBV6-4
CASSSDSYNEQFF
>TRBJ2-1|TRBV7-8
CASSLVFGGAYNEQFF
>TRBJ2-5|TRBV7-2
CASSFLYGRQETQYF
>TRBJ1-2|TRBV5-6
CASSLRGIGYGYTF
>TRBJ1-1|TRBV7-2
CASSRTMGYTEAFF
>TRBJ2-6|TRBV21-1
CASSKRQDSGANVLTF
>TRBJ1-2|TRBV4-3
CASSQAGSYGYTF
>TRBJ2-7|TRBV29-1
CSVEVRTVSSYEQYF
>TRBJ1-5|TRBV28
CASSLFQGGNQPQHF
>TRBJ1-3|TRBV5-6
CASSSSEGQAYF
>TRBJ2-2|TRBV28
CASSSPTGVHGELFF
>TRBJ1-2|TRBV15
CATSREGGSTNYGYTF
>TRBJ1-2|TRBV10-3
CAISPDRAAYGYTF
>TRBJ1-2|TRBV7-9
CASSLAERGANYGYTF
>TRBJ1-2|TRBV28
CASSLWGQGHYGYTF
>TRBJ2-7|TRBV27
CASSDRDRVGEQYF
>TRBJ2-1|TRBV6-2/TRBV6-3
CASSYGASGSHNEQFF
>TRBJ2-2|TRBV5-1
CASSFSGENTGELFF
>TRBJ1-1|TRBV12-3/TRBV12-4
CASSLRRGTEAFF
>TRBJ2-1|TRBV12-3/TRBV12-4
CASSRGKEQFF
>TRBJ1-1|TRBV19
CASRWEVNTEAFF
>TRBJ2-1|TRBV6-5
CASSPTGTRGEQFF